The next 6 T cell receptor beta chains were all read from a single sample in a study of CD8+CD57+ T cells in acquired aplastic anemia. Genomic DNA served as template for TCR beta VDJ and CDR3 profiling. From the reads, TCRdb called clonotypes with MiXCR, one entry per CDR3 protein. The data contain some 120,000 distinct CDR3 sequences, about 46% of them singletons. The material sequenced was sorted CD4+, CD8+, or CD8+CD57+ T cells (not recorded which) from PBMCs. These receptors all come from a human donor in good health, serving as a control.

This clonotype was detected ten times or more. The gene calls are TRBV6-1 and TRBJ1-5, with TRBD1 as a possible D gene (5 bases). CDR3 length: 14 residues. Germline-derived CDR1 and CDR2 are MNHNS and SASEGT. Trimming cost V 5 bases and J 4 bases, with 12 bases left between them. In DNA form, the CDR3 reads TGTGCCAGCAGTCAATCAGGGTGGAATCAGCCCCAGCATTTT. Its translation is CASSQSGWNQPQHF.

V is TRBV5-6 and J is TRBJ2-1; weak D call: TRBD2 (7 bases). The CDR3 spans 15 residues. The germline V gene has CDR1 SGHDT and CDR2 YYEEEE. Trimming shortened V by 2 bases and J by 4 bases, and 13 bases separated the two germline ends. As DNA, the CDR3 is TGTGCCAGCAGCTTTCGGGGGGCGGGTTACAATGAGCAGTTCTTC. Amino acid sequence: CASSFRGAGYNEQFF.

This sequence joins TRBV6-1 and TRBJ1-2, with 10 bases identical to TRBD1. With 2 bases clipped from V and 1 base from J, the junction kept 4 bases outside the gene matches. Germline CDR1 is MNHNS and CDR2 is SASEGT. There are 16 residues in the CDR3. The CDR3 loop is CASSEMGTGVNYGYTF. In DNA form, the CDR3 reads TGTGCCAGCAGTGAAATGGGGACAGGGGTTAACTATGGCTACACCTTC.

The V and J genes are TRBV7-3 and TRBJ2-7, with 8 bases aligning to TRBD1. Germline CDR1 reads SGHTA; CDR2 reads FQGTGA. After removal of 9 bases from V and 12 bases from J, the junction contained 16 bases not matched to a gene. The CDR3 has 13 amino acids. The CDR3 sequence is CASSDRSVGTGYF. CDR3 DNA sequence: TGTGCCAGTAGCGACAGGAGTGTAGGGACAGGGTACTTC.

This clonotype occurred many times. CDR3 nucleotide sequence: TGCAGTGCTAGAGGCACCGGGACTAGCGGGGGGGCAAATGAGCAGTTCTTC. This sequence encodes CSARGTGTSGGANEQFF. The genes are TRBV20-1 and TRBJ2-1, with 16 bases aligning to TRBD2. The CDR3 length is 17 residues. The junction had 7 bases not matched to a gene; V was cut back by 1 base and J by 7 bases. Germline CDR1 and CDR2: DFQATT and SNEGSKA (reference sequence).

In its sample, this clonotype was seen once. The chain employs TRBV25-1 and TRBJ2-3; perhaps TRBD2 as D (7 bases). This CDR3 is built from 16 residues. Germline CDR1 MGHDK, CDR2 SYGVNS. The V and J ends lost 2 bases and 1 base respectively, with 13 bases between them. CDR3 DNA sequence: TGTGCCAGCAGTGAAAGGGACGGGGGGCGCACAGATACGCAGTATTTT. Residues: CASSERDGGRTDTQYF.